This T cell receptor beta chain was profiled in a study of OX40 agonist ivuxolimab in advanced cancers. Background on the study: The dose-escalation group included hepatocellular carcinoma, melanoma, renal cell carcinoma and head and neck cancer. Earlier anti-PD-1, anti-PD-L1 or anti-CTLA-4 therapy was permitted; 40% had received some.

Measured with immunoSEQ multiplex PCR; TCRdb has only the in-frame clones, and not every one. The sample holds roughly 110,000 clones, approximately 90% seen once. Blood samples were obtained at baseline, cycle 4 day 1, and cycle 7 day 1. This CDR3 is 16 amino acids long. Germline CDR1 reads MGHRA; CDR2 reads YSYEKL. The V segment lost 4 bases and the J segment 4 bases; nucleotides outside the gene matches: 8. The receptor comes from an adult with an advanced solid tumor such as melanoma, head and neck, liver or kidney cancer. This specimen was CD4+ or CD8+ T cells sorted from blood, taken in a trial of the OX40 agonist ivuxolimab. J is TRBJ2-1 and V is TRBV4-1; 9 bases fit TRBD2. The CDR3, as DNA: TGCGCCAGCAGCCTTTTCGCGGGAGGGCCTTACAATGAGCAGTTCTTC. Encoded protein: CASSLFAGGPYNEQFF.